The 27 T cell receptor beta chains below come from one sample, sequenced in a study of shared clonotypes between healthy human individuals. Data came from immunoSEQ multiplex PCR; TCRdb stores just in-frame clones and leaves some out. The sample has around 1.6 million clones; 95% to 99% are singletons. The sample consisted of naive CD4+ T cells sorted from blood. Specified subset: CD45RA+ positively selected. Every receptor here comes from a man aged 25 to 40 in good health.

In this sample, this clone turned up once. The chain is built from TRBV28 and TRBJ2-2; D may be TRBD2 (6 bases). CDR3 size: 14 residues. Germline lookup yields CDR1 MDHEN and CDR2 SYDVKM. The V and J ends lost 10 bases and 4 bases respectively, with 16 bases between them. CDR3 sequence reads: CATSGTSITGELFF. In DNA, the CDR3 is TGTGCCACCTCTGGGACTTCAATCACCGGGGAGCTGTTTTTT.

The rearrangement links TRBV4-3 to TRBJ2-7; D possibly corresponds to TRBD2 (6 bases). Germline V CDR1 and CDR2: LGHNA, YSLEER. This CDR3 spans 14 amino acids. V dropped 0 bases and J dropped 6 bases, with 12 bases sitting between them. Here the CDR3 reads CASSQELGGGEQYF. CDR3 nucleotides: TGCGCCAGCAGCCAAGAATTGGGGGGAGGCGAGCAGTACTTC.

The chain uses TRBV7-9 and TRBJ2-5; 7 bases line up with TRBD2. This CDR3 has 15 residues. Losses at the gene ends were 1 base for V and 5 bases for J; bases not matched to a gene: 7. Germline V gene lookup returns CDR1 SEHNR and CDR2 FQNEAQ (reference sequence). The CDR3 sequence is CASSLGAGAEETQYF. The CDR3 DNA follows: TGTGCCAGCAGCTTAGGGGCGGGAGCTGAGGAGACCCAGTACTTC.

Concerning this clone: At one boundary the junction diverges from the germline segment, which might be a read error. The gene calls are TRBV5-1 and TRBJ2-3; 11 nucleotides align to TRBD2. Germline V gene data show CDR1 as SGHRS and CDR2 as YFSETQ. There are 15 residues in the CDR3. CDR3 in amino acids: CASGLTSGATDTQYF. CDR3 DNA: TGCGCCAGCGGCTTGACTAGCGGGGCCACAGATACGCAGTATTTT.

The chain recombines TRBV28 with TRBJ2-7; 8 positions match TRBD1. V lost 3 bases and J lost 3; bases outside the gene matches: 4. The CDR3 covers 14 residues. CDR1 and CDR2 from the germline V gene are MDHEN and SYDVKM. The CDR3 DNA reads TGTGCCAGCAGTTTCGGGGACAGGATCTACGAGCAGTACTTC. Amino acid sequence: CASSFGDRIYEQYF.

The chain employs TRBV11-2 and TRBJ2-2, with D possibly being TRBD2 (6 bases). CDR3 length: 15 amino acids. Trimming shortened V by 4 bases and J by 6 bases, and 15 bases separated the two germline ends. CDR1 SGHAT and CDR2 FQNNGV come from the germline V gene. Written as DNA, the CDR3 is TGTGCCAGCAGCTCTCCGGTGGGGAGGTCCGGGGAGCTGTTTTTT. It yields the protein CASSSPVGRSGELFF. The whole variable domain, filled in from reference TRBV11-2 and TRBJ2-2, reads EAGVAQSPRYKIIEKRQSVAFWCNPISGHATLYWYQQILGQGPKLLIQFQNNGVVDDSQLPKDRFSAERLKGVDSTLKIQPAKLEDSAVYLCASSSPVGRSGELFFGEGSRLTVL.

The V and J genes are TRBV4-1 and TRBJ2-5; 11 bases map to TRBD1. CDR1 and CDR2 (germline): MGHRA, YSYEKL. Trimming took 1 base from V and 5 from J; bases not matched to a gene: 6. CDR3 size: 16 residues. CDR3 region: CASSQGDRDRGETQYF. For the CDR3, the DNA is TGCGCCAGCAGCCAAGGAGACCGGGACAGGGGGGAGACCCAGTACTTC.

This rearrangement joins TRBV28 to TRBJ1-5; 7 nucleotides line up with TRBD1. V gave up 7 bases and J gave up 0 bases; unmatched junction bases: 12. This CDR3 has 17 amino acids. Germline V gene lookup returns CDR1 MDHEN and CDR2 SYDVKM. CDR3 loop: CASTPGTATYSNQPQHF. The CDR3 bases are TGTGCCAGCACCCCCGGGACAGCAACTTATAGCAATCAGCCCCAGCATTTT.

V and J are TRBV30 and TRBJ2-6; tentative D call: TRBD1 (6 bases). The germline V and J ends were trimmed by 5 bases and 0 bases, with 11 bases remaining between them. The CDR3 has 15 amino acids. The germline gives CDR1 GTSNPN, CDR2 SVGIG (reference sequence). DNA for the CDR3: TGTGCCTGGGAACAGGGATACTCTGGGGCCAACGTCCTGACTTTC. Protein: CAWEQGYSGANVLTF.

The count of this clone is one. In DNA form, the CDR3 reads TGTGCCAGCAGTTTACCGGGACAGGAAAATGAAAAACTGTTTTTT. Protein: CASSLPGQENEKLFF. This sequence joins TRBV28 and TRBJ1-4; 8 nucleotides line up with TRBD1. Germline V lookup: CDR1 MDHEN, CDR2 SYDVKM. The J segment lost 5 bases and the V segment lost 2 bases, leaving 4 bases of the junction unmatched. The CDR3 has 15 amino acids.

This clone showed up just once. The chain combines TRBV18 with TRBJ1-4; D is uncertain. Germline V gives CDR1 KGHSH, CDR2 LQKENI. The V end was cut by 2 bases, the J end by 0 bases, with 22 bases between. The CDR3 consists of 20 residues. CDR3 sequence: CASSPASVGNTGATNEKLFF. For the CDR3, the DNA is TGTGCCAGCTCACCAGCCTCTGTGGGAAACACGGGTGCAACTAATGAAAAACTGTTTTTT. The whole variable domain, filled in from reference TRBV18 and TRBJ1-4, reads NAGVMQNPRHLVRRRGQEARLRCSPMKGHSHVYWYRQLPEEGLKFMVYLQKENIIDESGMPKERFSAEFPKEGPSILRIQQVVRGDSAAYFCASSPASVGNTGATNEKLFFGSGTQLSVL.

V gene TRBV5-1 combines with J gene TRBJ1-1; D is possibly TRBD1 (6 bases). CDR1 and CDR2 (germline): SGHRS, YFSETQ. V lost 4 bases and J lost 1, with 20 bases in between. This CDR3 has 17 residues. The CDR3 DNA reads as TGCGCCAGCAGCATGGGGGCGCGGGTTTTATCGAACACTGAAGCTTTCTTT. Translated: CASSMGARVLSNTEAFF.

J is TRBJ2-3 and V is TRBV28, with a possible D match to TRBD2 (5 bases). Germline lookup yields CDR1 MDHEN and CDR2 SYDVKM. V lost 3 bases and J 4 bases, leaving 14 bases between the germline ends. The CDR3 totals 15 residues. The CDR3 DNA reads TGTGCCAGCAGTTTTTGGGAGAGTGGAGCAGATACGCAGTATTTT. It encodes CASSFWESGADTQYF.

The chain's CDR3 is CASSWTGRDEKLFF. In DNA, the CDR3 is TGTGCCAGCAGTTGGACAGGGCGGGATGAAAAACTGTTTTTT. The V gene is TRBV7-9, the J gene TRBJ1-4, with TRBD1 matching over 8 bases. This CDR3 comprises 14 residues. V lost 6 bases, J lost 6 bases, and 6 bases stayed unmatched. Germline V lookup: CDR1 SEHNR, CDR2 FQNEAQ (reference sequence). The variable domain in full, with the rest retrieved from reference TRBV7-9 and TRBJ1-4, is DTGVSQNPRHKITKRGQNVTFRCDPISEHNRLYWYRQTLGQGPEFLTYFQNEAQLEKSRLLSDRFSAERPKGSFSTLEIQRTEQGDSAMYLCASSWTGRDEKLFFGSGTQLSVL.

The chain is built from TRBV6-5 and TRBJ2-3; a possible D gene is TRBD2 (6 bases). Germline assignment: CDR1 MNHEY and CDR2 SVGAGI. Trimming shortened V by 5 bases and J by 2 bases, and 11 bases separated the two germline ends. The CDR3 has 14 residues. CDR3 protein: CASSPPGVTDTQYF. The CDR3 DNA sequence: TGTGCCAGCAGTCCCCCGGGGGTCACAGATACGCAGTATTTT.

The sample holds one count of this clone. The V gene is TRBV5-1, the J gene TRBJ2-7; 9 bases are shared with TRBD1. Germline lookup yields CDR1 SGHRS and CDR2 YFSETQ. There are 14 residues in the CDR3. Losses at the gene ends were 1 base for V and 5 bases for J; bases not matched to a gene: 4. The CDR3 DNA is TGCGCCAGCAGCTTGCGGGACAGGGAACACGAGCAGTACTTC. This translates into CASSLRDREHEQYF.

The J gene is TRBJ2-7, the V gene TRBV2, with D tentatively TRBD1 (6 bases). The V gene lost 1 base and the J gene lost 2 bases, with 6 bases spanning the gap. The CDR3 consists of 13 residues. Germline lookup yields CDR1 SNHLY and CDR2 FYNNEI. The CDR3 protein is CASSEDRAYEQYF. The DNA for the CDR3 is TGTGCCAGCAGTGAAGACAGGGCCTACGAGCAGTACTTC.

The V and J genes are TRBV19 and TRBJ2-2; TRBD2 agrees at 10 bases. V lost 6 bases, J lost 7 bases, and 5 bases stayed unmatched. CDR1 is LNHDA and CDR2 is SQIVND in the germline V gene (reference sequence). The CDR3 length is 14 residues. CDR3 residues: CASSTSGISGELFF. For the CDR3, the DNA is TGTGCCAGTAGCACTAGCGGGATCAGCGGGGAGCTGTTTTTT.

V gene TRBV15 combines with J gene TRBJ2-1, with no clear D. CDR1 LNHNV and CDR2 YYDKDF come from the germline V gene (reference sequence). This CDR3 is built from 15 residues. Trimming removed 0 bases at V and 5 bases at J, with 11 bases between. The CDR3 spells CATSRERIANNEQFF. In DNA form, the CDR3 reads TGTGCCACCAGCAGAGAAAGGATAGCCAACAATGAGCAGTTCTTC. Together with reference TRBV15 and TRBJ2-1, the CDR3 gives the full variable domain: DAMVIQNPRYQVTQFGKPVTLSCSQTLNHNVMYWYQQKSSQAPKLLFHYYDKDFNNEADTPDNFQSRRPNTSFCFLDIRSPGLGDTAMYLCATSRERIANNEQFFGPGTRLTVL.

On this clone itself: In the same sample, other DNA sequences code for this CDR3. The rearrangement links TRBV5-1 to TRBJ2-3; D possibly corresponds to TRBD1 (6 bases). V lost 3 bases, J lost 0 bases, and 14 bases lay in between. The CDR3 loop spans 16 amino acids. Germline V gene data show CDR1 as SGHRS and CDR2 as YFSETQ. In DNA, the CDR3 is TGCGCCAGCAGCTGGGGTGCAGGGGCTAGCACAGATACGCAGTATTTT. It codes for CASSWGAGASTDTQYF.

V usage is TRBV10-3 and J usage is TRBJ1-3; no firm D call. The germline gives CDR1 ENHRY, CDR2 SYGVKD. CDR3 size: 15 residues. The germline V and J ends were trimmed by 3 bases and 0 bases, with 9 bases remaining between them. CDR3 amino acids: CAISEIRSSGNTIYF. DNA for the CDR3: TGTGCCATCAGTGAAATTCGGAGCTCTGGAAACACCATATATTTT.

Worth noting for this clone: Other nucleotide sequences from this sample produce the same CDR3. This chain joins TRBV5-1 and TRBJ1-1; perhaps TRBD1 as D (5 bases). Germline lookup yields CDR1 SGHRS and CDR2 YFSETQ. The ends were cut back, 4 bases at V and 1 base at J, with 8 bases in the middle. The CDR3 has 13 residues. In DNA form, the CDR3 reads TGCGCCAGCAGCCTTGGGACGAACACTGAAGCTTTCTTT. This translates into CASSLGTNTEAFF. The full variable domain, with the rest looked up from reference TRBV5-1 and TRBJ1-1, is KAGVTQTPRYLIKTRGQQVTLSCSPISGHRSVSWYQQTPGQGLQFLFEYFSETQRNKGNFPGRFSGRQFSNSRSEMNVSTLELGDSALYLCASSLGTNTEAFFGQGTRLTVV.

This chain joins TRBV14 and TRBJ2-3; TRBD1 might be the D (5 bases). Between the trimmed V and J ends, which lost 3 bases and 0 bases, there was a span of 13 bases. Germline CDR1 and CDR2: SGHDN and FVKESK. The CDR3 is 16 amino acids. In DNA, the CDR3 is TGTGCCAGCAGCCACAACAGGTTATCTAGCACAGATACGCAGTATTTT. Amino acid sequence: CASSHNRLSSTDTQYF. The whole variable domain, filled in from reference TRBV14 and TRBJ2-3, reads EAGVTQFPSHSVIEKGQTVTLRCDPISGHDNLYWYRRVMGKEIKFLLHFVKESKQDESGMPNNRFLAERTGGTYSTLKVQPAELEDSGVYFCASSHNRLSSTDTQYFGPGTRLTVL.

The V and J genes are TRBV2 and TRBJ1-2; unclear D gene. The CDR3 contains 14 residues. Germline-derived CDR1 and CDR2 are SNHLY and FYNNEI. V lost 2 bases and J 5 bases, leaving 12 bases between the germline ends. Here the CDR3 reads CASSERGPWYGYTF. CDR3 in DNA: TGTGCCAGCAGTGAAAGAGGGCCTTGGTATGGCTACACCTTC.

Of note for this clone: The sample has other DNA sequences that encode this CDR3 too. The chain joins TRBV5-1 to TRBJ2-1; D is ambiguous. V lost 0 bases to trimming and J lost 2 bases, with 9 bases between them. Germline V gives CDR1 SGHRS, CDR2 YFSETQ. The CDR3 totals 15 residues. The CDR3 sequence: CASSLVAGPYNEQFF. The CDR3 bases are TGCGCCAGCAGCTTGGTGGCCGGGCCCTACAATGAGCAGTTCTTC.

The rearrangement links TRBV15 to TRBJ1-4, with D perhaps TRBD1 (5 bases). CDR3 size: 13 residues. Germline V CDR1 and CDR2: LNHNV, YYDKDF (reference sequence). Trimming took off 3 bases at V and 6 bases at J, with 8 bases between the two ends. The CDR3 sequence is CATSRTRDEKLFF. Written as DNA, the CDR3 is TGTGCCACCAGCAGGACCAGGGATGAAAAACTGTTTTTT.

The chain joins TRBV11-3 to TRBJ2-1, with 8 bases identical to TRBD2. The germline V gene encodes CDR1 SGHNT and CDR2 YENEEA. The trim removed 5 bases at V and 7 bases at J, leaving 10 bases unmatched. The length of the CDR3 is 15 residues. The CDR3 loop is CASSTRGGRENEQFF. The CDR3 coding sequence is TGTGCCAGCAGCACCCGGGGGGGCAGGGAGAATGAGCAGTTCTTC.